Each of the 2 T cell receptor beta chains below was sequenced from the same sample in a study of CD8 T cells in ankylosing spondylitis. TCRdb itself ran the 5' RACE reads through MiXCR, one entry per CDR3 protein. There are 300,000 to 350,000 distinct CDR3 sequences in the sample; about a fifth occur only once, and 3% to 4% lies in the top ten. Sequenced input: blood, either unsorted or a sorted T cell fraction (not recorded which). These receptors were obtained from a female donor with ankylosing spondylitis or in good health (not recorded which).

This clonotype has just a few counts. The V and J genes are TRBV7-8 and TRBJ2-3; no clear D. Between the trimmed V and J ends, which lost 5 bases and 0 bases, there was a span of 9 bases. The CDR3 extends over 14 amino acids. The germline V gene encodes CDR1 SGHVS and CDR2 FQNEAQ. The CDR3 DNA sequence: TGTGCCAGCAGCCCCCTGGGGAGCACAGATACGCAGTATTTT. This encodes CASSPLGSTDTQYF.

This clonotype was counted only a few times. The CDR3 nucleotides read TGTGCCAGCAGCCAAAGGAAGACATATGAAGCTTTCTTT. This codes for CASSQRKTYEAFF. The chain is built from TRBV25-1 and TRBJ1-1; no firm D call. Trimming cost V 6 bases and J 7 bases, with 15 bases left between them. The germline V gene encodes CDR1 MGHDK and CDR2 SYGVNS. The CDR3 has 13 residues.